A single TCR beta chain is shown here with its context. The sample belongs to a study of control samples from healthy donors and cancer patients. Germline loops: CDR1 SGHTA, CDR2 FQGNSA. V gave up 3 bases and J gave up 7 bases; unmatched junction bases: 4. This CDR3 has 15 amino acids. Some clones are missing from TCRdb's copy, which holds only in-frame ones; the method was immunoSEQ multiplex PCR. The table has around 100,000 clones, roughly 90% seen once. The TCR sequence derives from a woman aged 45 to 65 in good health. The sample taken for sequencing was blood. J is TRBJ2-4 and V is TRBV7-2; 12 bases line up with TRBD2. CDR3 residues: CASSFTGTSGNIQYF. The DNA for the CDR3 is TGTGCCAGCAGCTTCACAGGGACTAGCGGGAACATTCAGTACTTC. Together with reference TRBV7-2 and TRBJ2-4, the CDR3 gives the full variable domain: GAGVSQSPSNKVTEKGKDVELRCDPISGHTALYWYRQSLGQGLEFLIYFQGNSAPDKSGLPSDRFSAERTGGSVSTLTIQRTQQEDSAVYLCASSFTGTSGNIQYFGAGTRLSVL.